The 27 T cell receptor beta chains below all came from one sample that was sequenced in a study of T-cell reconstitution after alpha-beta-depleted transplantation in children. The TCRbeta library incorporated unique molecular identifiers. Via MiXCR, TCRdb re-called the PCR reads, giving one row per CDR3 protein. The table shows 530,000 or so distinct CDR3 sequences, with 25% to 30% occurring only once. The sample consisted of PBMCs, taken before TCRalphabeta/CD19-depleted stem cell transplant. These receptors all stem from a boy in the first two years of life with Wiskott-Aldrich syndrome, due to receive a stem cell transplant.

V is TRBV5-1 and J is TRBJ2-1; 9 nucleotides line up with TRBD2. V dropped 0 bases and J dropped 8; count of bases not matched to a gene: 9. The germline V gene has CDR1 SGHRS and CDR2 YFSETQ. The CDR3 covers 16 residues. CDR3: CASSLVASGMKDEQFF. CDR3 DNA sequence: TGCGCCAGCAGCTTGGTGGCTAGCGGGATGAAGGATGAGCAGTTCTTC.

This rearrangement joins TRBV15 to TRBJ2-1; D not certain. V was cut by 9 bases and J by 6 bases, with 9 bases left in between. This CDR3 spans 11 amino acids. Germline CDR1 and CDR2: LNHNV and YYDKDF (reference sequence). The chain's CDR3 is CATGRANEQFF. The CDR3 bases are TGTGCCACAGGACGGGCCAATGAGCAGTTCTTC.

J is TRBJ1-2 and V is TRBV20-1; D is perhaps TRBD1 (6 bases). Trimming took 3 bases from V and 8 from J, leaving 16 bases between them. CDR1 and CDR2 (germline): DFQATT, SNEGSKA (reference sequence). This CDR3 is 13 amino acids long. CDR3 residues: CSARRGSFKGYTF. The CDR3 DNA follows: TGCAGTGCTAGGAGGGGGTCTTTTAAGGGCTACACCTTC.

In the case of this clonotype: The junction and the germline gene differ at one end; a read error may be behind it. This chain joins TRBV5-1 and TRBJ2-7, with D maybe TRBD1 (5 bases). This CDR3 contains 12 residues. The germline CDR1 and CDR2 sequences are SGHRS and YFSETQ. CDR3 sequence (DNA): TGTGCCAGCTCACCAGGGATTTACGAGCAGTACTTC. Translating gives CASSPGIYEQYF.

This chain uses TRBV11-2 with TRBJ2-5; D possibly corresponds to TRBD1 (5 bases). CDR1 is SGHAT and CDR2 is FQNNGV in the germline V gene. The CDR3 extends over 14 amino acids. Trimming removed 6 bases at V and 1 base at J, with 12 bases between. CDR3 DNA sequence: TGTGCCAGCAGTACGAGTGGGGCCCAAGAGACCCAGTACTTC. Protein sequence: CASSTSGAQETQYF.

This chain joins TRBV20-1 and TRBJ2-1; 14 bases are shared with TRBD2. This CDR3 has 16 residues. V shed 5 bases, J shed 4 bases, and the junction held 7 bases outside the gene matches. Germline CDR1 is DFQATT and CDR2 is SNEGSKA (reference sequence). DNA for the CDR3: TGCAGTGCTGCGGGACTAGCGGGAGATTTATACAATGAGCAGTTCTTC. Protein product: CSAAGLAGDLYNEQFF.

This clonotype occurred a few times. This rearrangement joins TRBV20-1 to TRBJ2-3, with 14 bases matching TRBD2. V lost 7 bases to trimming and J lost 3 bases; unmatched junction nucleotides: 9. The CDR3 consists of 16 residues. Per germline, CDR1 DFQATT and CDR2 SNEGSKA (reference sequence). CDR3 sequence: CSVYSGTSGRTDTQYF. CDR3 DNA: TGCAGTGTTTATTCCGGGACTAGCGGGAGAACAGATACGCAGTATTTT.

The chain has TRBV30 and TRBJ2-1; D is unclear. V lost 2 bases and J lost 3, with 5 bases in between. The V gene's germline CDR1 is GTSNPN and CDR2 SVGIG (reference sequence). The CDR3 has 12 amino acids. CDR3: CAWSTHYNEQFF. CDR3 nucleotides: TGTGCCTGGAGTACGCACTACAATGAGCAGTTCTTC.

The gene calls are TRBV11-1 and TRBJ2-1; 13 bases are shared with TRBD2. The CDR3 is 16 amino acids. Germline CDR1 and CDR2: SGHAT and FQDESV (reference sequence). Trimming removed 4 bases from V and 9 bases from J; junction bases left unmatched: 9. The CDR3 nucleotides are TGTGCCAGCAGCTCTCGGACTAGCGGGAGCGTCGCTGAGCAGTTCTTC. It translates to CASSSRTSGSVAEQFF.

This clonotype was counted only a few times. The chain links TRBV5-1 to TRBJ2-2, with D hard to call. CDR3 length: 14 residues. Germline CDR1 is SGHRS and CDR2 is YFSETQ. Trimming stripped 0 bases from V and 7 bases from J, with 10 bases between. In DNA form, the CDR3 reads TGCGCCAGCAGCTTGGCCCAGTTTGGCGGGGAGCTGTTTTTT. Its protein is CASSLAQFGGELFF.

J is TRBJ1-6 and V is TRBV7-8; no clear D gene. The length of the CDR3 is 18 residues. Trimming pared 1 base from V and 0 bases from J, leaving 13 bases between. Germline CDR1 SGHVS, CDR2 FQNEAQ. The chain's CDR3 is CASSLGLGTSSYNSPLHF. The CDR3 DNA reads as TGTGCCAGCAGCTTAGGCCTGGGCACAAGCTCCTATAATTCACCCCTCCACTTT.

This clonotype was counted between two and nine times. The V call is TRBV10-3, the J call TRBJ2-2; no firm D call. CDR1 ENHRY and CDR2 SYGVKD come from the germline V gene. Trimming shortened V by 4 bases and J by 5 bases, and 5 bases separated the two germline ends. The CDR3 extends over 12 amino acids. The CDR3 reads CAISARTGELFF. Here the CDR3 DNA reads TGTGCCATCAGTGCGAGGACCGGGGAGCTGTTTTTT.

V usage is TRBV4-2 and J usage is TRBJ2-5; unclear D gene. V was trimmed by 1 base and J by 3 bases, leaving 12 bases between them. Germline V CDR1 and CDR2: LGHNA, YNFKEQ. The CDR3 is 15 amino acids. The CDR3 DNA is TGTGCCAGCAGCCAAGTATCCAACGGAGAAGAGACCCAGTACTTC. Residues: CASSQVSNGEETQYF.

Points on this clonotype: Relative to the germline gene, one junction end is altered; a read error may explain this. The chain couples TRBV11-1 to TRBJ2-1; TRBD1 agrees at 12 bases. CDR3 length: 18 residues. The V gene's germline CDR1 is SGHAT and CDR2 FQDESV (reference sequence). The CDR3 is CASSLELRTGTGGGEHFF. CDR3 DNA sequence: TGTGCCAGCAGCTTAGAGTTGCGGACAGGGACAGGGGGCGGTGAGCATTTCTTC. Full variable domain (remainder filled in from reference TRBV11-1 and TRBJ2-1): EAEVAQSPRYKITEKSQAVAFWCDPISGHATLYWYRQILGQGPELLVQFQDESVVDDSQLPKDRFSAERLKGVDSTLKIQPAELGDSAMYLCASSLELRTGTGGGEHFFGPGTRLTVL.

In its sample, this clonotype was seen many times. This chain joins TRBV20-1 and TRBJ1-5; no clear D. There are 13 residues in the CDR3. Trimming left V 2 bases short and J 0 bases short, with 5 bases between. The V gene's germline CDR1 is DFQATT and CDR2 SNEGSKA (reference sequence). The CDR3 DNA is TGCAGTGCTAGAAGGGATAGCAATCAGCCCCAGCATTTT. It is translated as CSARRDSNQPQHF.

The chain carries TRBV7-9 and TRBJ2-5, with TRBD2 matching 7 bases. CDR3 length equals 14 residues. Germline CDR1 and CDR2: SEHNR and FQNEAQ (reference sequence). V trimming: 7 bases; J trimming: 7 bases; junction bases outside the gene matches: 12. CDR3 amino acids: CASTWGREGPTQYF. In nucleotides, the CDR3 is TGTGCCAGCACCTGGGGTAGGGAGGGTCCGACCCAGTACTTC.

This clonotype was found a few times. The chain employs TRBV5-1 and TRBJ1-2, with D tentatively TRBD1 (6 bases). Germline loops: CDR1 SGHRS, CDR2 YFSETQ. V was pared by 0 bases and J by 2 bases, with 11 bases between. This CDR3 spans 15 amino acids. The CDR3 is CASSLDRERNYGYTF. The CDR3 nucleotides read TGCGCCAGCAGCTTGGACAGGGAGCGGAACTATGGCTACACCTTC. The full variable domain, with the rest looked up from reference TRBV5-1 and TRBJ1-2, is KAGVTQTPRYLIKTRGQQVTLSCSPISGHRSVSWYQQTPGQGLQFLFEYFSETQRNKGNFPGRFSGRQFSNSRSEMNVSTLELGDSALYLCASSLDRERNYGYTFGSGTRLTVV.

The chain joins TRBV19 to TRBJ2-1; TRBD2 matches at 12 bases. The CDR3 is 15 amino acids. Germline V gene lookup returns CDR1 LNHDA and CDR2 SQIVND (reference sequence). J lost 8 bases, V lost 8 bases, and 10 bases had no gene match. Here the CDR3 reads CASLRLAGDHHEQFF. As DNA, the CDR3 is TGTGCCAGTCTAAGACTAGCGGGAGATCATCATGAGCAGTTCTTC.

V and J are TRBV5-1 and TRBJ1-1; TRBD1 aligns across 9 bases. The V gene end was trimmed by 3 bases and the J gene end by 8 bases; junction bases not matched to a gene: 5. The germline gives CDR1 SGHRS, CDR2 YFSETQ. This CDR3 spans 13 amino acids. In nucleotides, the CDR3 is TGCGCCAGCAGCTGGACAGGGGTTGGCGAAGCTTTCTTT. It yields the protein CASSWTGVGEAFF.

The chain employs TRBV20-1 and TRBJ2-3; the match to TRBD2 covers 7 bases. The CDR3 contains 15 residues. In germline, CDR1 is DFQATT, CDR2 SNEGSKA (reference sequence). The trim removed 7 bases at V and 0 bases at J, leaving 10 bases unmatched. CDR3: CSVITSALSTDTQYF. The CDR3 DNA follows: TGCAGTGTTATAACTAGCGCGCTGAGCACAGATACGCAGTATTTT.

This clonotype has a handful of counts. J is TRBJ2-5 and V is TRBV30; 7 bases are shared with TRBD2. Looked up from germline, CDR1 is GTSNPN and CDR2 is SVGIG (reference sequence). The CDR3 runs 12 residues. V shed 4 bases and J 3 bases; nucleotides not matched to a gene: 2. CDR3 sequence reads: CAWTSGEETQYF. DNA of the CDR3: TGTGCCTGGACTAGCGGAGAAGAGACCCAGTACTTC. Full variable domain (missing parts from reference TRBV30 and TRBJ2-5): SQTIHQWPATLVQPVGSPLSLECTVEGTSNPNLYWYRQAAGRGLQLLFYSVGIGQISSEVPQNLSASRPQDRQFILSSKKLLLSDSGFYLCAWTSGEETQYFGPGTRLLVL.

This clonotype was counted a few times. A read error is likely, as this CDR3 ends without the conserved phenylalanine or tryptophan. V gene TRBV5-1 combines with J gene TRBJ2-7; D remains ambiguous. Deletions cut 9 bases from V and 3 bases from J, with 19 bases between. The CDR3 consists of 14 residues. Germline CDR1 reads SGHRS; CDR2 reads YFSETQ. The CDR3 DNA is TGCGCCACCCGTTCCGGACCCAACCTCTACGAGCAGTACTCC. Its protein is CATRSGPNLYEQYS.

This clonotype was found once. The chain couples TRBV5-1 to TRBJ2-7; the D gene is possibly TRBD2 (5 bases). The CDR3 consists of 13 residues. The V end was cut by 5 bases, the J end by 7 bases, with 16 bases between. Germline V gene data show CDR1 as SGHRS and CDR2 as YFSETQ. In DNA, the CDR3 is TGCGCCAGCAGGAGAGGGTCCTTGGGGGAGCAGTACTTC. It specifies CASRRGSLGEQYF.

J is TRBJ1-4 and V is TRBV7-8; 9 positions agree with TRBD1. The V gene's germline CDR1 is SGHVS and CDR2 FQNEAQ. The CDR3 consists of 16 residues. The V gene end was trimmed by 4 bases and the J gene end by 7 bases; junction bases not matched to a gene: 10. CDR3 nucleotide sequence: TGTGCCAGCAGCTACGATAGGACAGGGGCGGCTGAAAAACTGTTTTTT. Protein product: CASSYDRTGAAEKLFF.

This clonotype was picked up a small number of times. The genes are TRBV13 and TRBJ2-5; 9 bases are shared with TRBD2. J gave up 3 bases and V 7 bases, and 9 bases lay outside the gene matches. The CDR3 totals 15 residues. CDR1 is PRHDT, CDR2 FYEKMQ, per germline (reference sequence). The CDR3 DNA sequence: TGTGCCAGCAAATGGATATTAGCGGGAGAAGAGACCCAGTACTTC. This sequence encodes CASKWILAGEETQYF.

This clonotype showed up just a few times. The chain recombines TRBV20-1 with TRBJ1-4; no clear D gene. Germline values: CDR1 DFQATT, CDR2 SNEGSKA (reference sequence). CDR3 length: 13 residues. The germline V and J ends were trimmed by 1 base and 5 bases, with 8 bases remaining between them. The DNA for the CDR3 is TGCAGTGCTAGAGGTTGGACGAATGAAAAACTGTTTTTT. Translating it yields CSARGWTNEKLFF.

This chain links TRBV28 with TRBJ1-3; D is possibly TRBD1 (5 bases). The CDR3 length is 17 residues. V gave up 4 bases and J gave up 0 bases, with 16 bases separating them. Germline V CDR1 and CDR2: MDHEN, SYDVKM. The DNA for the CDR3 is TGTGCCAGCAGTTCTTGGACAAATTTTAACTCTGGAAACACCATATATTTT. As protein: CASSSWTNFNSGNTIYF.